One sample yielded the 30 T cell receptor beta chains listed below, sequenced in a study of CD8+ T cells in alopecia areata. The treatment is: oral pan-JAK inhibitor, 5-10 mg twice daily. Sequencing used cDNA as its template, made by extracting RNA and reverse transcribing it. Produced via immunoSEQ multiplex PCR; TCRdb's table is partial and in-frame only. Of 79,000 or so clones listed, around two thirds are singletons. Sample: CD8+ T cells sorted from blood, taken at week 24, from a patient treated with tofacitinib. These receptors all stem from a human donor with alopecia areata.

The chain links TRBV7-6 to TRBJ2-1; D not certain. The CDR3 covers 12 residues. CDR1 SGHVS and CDR2 FNYEAQ come from the germline V gene. The V end was cut by 2 bases, the J end by 9 bases, with 8 bases between. The CDR3 DNA reads as TGTGCCAGCAGCTTAATTCCGGGTGAGCAGTTCTTC. This translates into CASSLIPGEQFF.

The chain employs TRBV27 and TRBJ1-2; D gene unclear. The CDR3 is 14 amino acids. Germline V CDR1 and CDR2: MNHEY, SMNVEV (reference sequence). Trimming took off 3 bases at V and 3 bases at J, with 11 bases between the two ends. The CDR3 bases are TGTGCCAGCAGTTTCCGGGTCGATGACTATGGCTACACCTTC. Its protein product is CASSFRVDDYGYTF.

The chain joins TRBV4-3 to TRBJ2-7; 7 nucleotides line up with TRBD1. In germline, CDR1 is LGHNA, CDR2 YSLEER. The CDR3 spans 16 residues. With V trimmed by 0 bases and J by 2 bases, 7 bases remained unmatched. The CDR3 here is CASSQEWTGRAYEQYF. In DNA form, the CDR3 reads TGCGCCAGCAGCCAAGAGTGGACAGGCCGGGCCTACGAGCAGTACTTC.

The chain joins TRBV7-9 to TRBJ2-1, with TRBD2 matching over 11 bases. The V segment lost 3 bases and the J segment 5 bases; nucleotides outside the gene matches: 3. The germline CDR1 and CDR2 sequences are SEHNR and FQNEAQ (reference sequence). CDR3 size: 15 residues. In nucleotides, the CDR3 is TGTGCCAGCAGCTTGACTAGCGGGACCCACAATGAGCAGTTCTTC. This sequence encodes CASSLTSGTHNEQFF.

This clone has more than one count but fewer than ten. The J gene is TRBJ2-5, the V gene TRBV28; the match to TRBD2 covers 7 bases. The germline V gene encodes CDR1 MDHEN and CDR2 SYDVKM. This CDR3 spans 13 amino acids. Trimming cost V 1 base and J 5 bases; bases outside gene matches: 1. CDR3 in amino acids: CASSLLGGETQYF. CDR3 nucleotide sequence: TGTGCCAGCAGTTTATTGGGGGGGGAGACCCAGTACTTC.

The V gene is TRBV19, the J gene TRBJ1-5; possibly TRBD1 for D (5 bases). Deletions cut 7 bases from V and 0 bases from J, with 13 bases between. Germline CDR1 is LNHDA and CDR2 is SQIVND (reference sequence). This CDR3 has 15 residues. CDR3 region: CASIPTGGSNQPQHF. The CDR3 nucleotides read TGTGCCAGTATACCGACGGGGGGTAGCAATCAGCCCCAGCATTTT. Supplemented by reference TRBV19 and TRBJ1-5, the full variable domain reads DGGITQSPKYLFRKEGQNVTLSCEQNLNHDAMYWYRQDPGQGLRLIYYSQIVNDFQKGDIAEGYSVSREKKESFPLTVTSAQKNPTAFYLCASIPTGGSNQPQHFGDGTRLSIL.

The chain carries TRBV5-1 and TRBJ2-1; weak D call: TRBD1 (5 bases). V was clipped by 4 bases and J by 7 bases, with 12 bases between them. The V gene's germline CDR1 is SGHRS and CDR2 YFSETQ. CDR3 length equals 13 residues. In DNA form, the CDR3 reads TGCGCCAGCAGCGGGATGACAGATAATGAGCAGTTCTTC. This sequence encodes CASSGMTDNEQFF.

CDR3 in DNA: TGTGCCAGCAGCTTAGGTTTAGAACTCTCTGGAAACACCATATATTTT. It specifies CASSLGLELSGNTIYF. J is TRBJ1-3 and V is TRBV7-2; D gene uncertain. The V and J ends lost 1 base and 0 bases respectively, with 10 bases between them. The CDR3 runs to 16 residues. Germline lookup yields CDR1 SGHTA and CDR2 FQGNSA.

The rearrangement links TRBV29-1 to TRBJ1-2, with TRBD1 matching over 7 bases. This CDR3 contains 15 residues. The germline V gene encodes CDR1 SQVTM and CDR2 ANQGSEA. With V trimmed by 3 bases and J by 4 bases, 11 bases remained unmatched. CDR3 nucleotide sequence: TGCAGCGTTGACGCCCCAGGGGGGTATGCCTATGGCTACACCTTC. Translation: CSVDAPGGYAYGYTF.

This clone was observed a handful of times. Other nucleotide sequences from this sample produce the same CDR3. V gene TRBV19 combines with J gene TRBJ1-2, with TRBD1 identical over 8 bases. Trimming took 3 bases from V and 5 from J; bases not matched to a gene: 8. Germline lookup yields CDR1 LNHDA and CDR2 SQIVND (reference sequence). The CDR3 sequence is 15 residues long. CDR3 nucleotides: TGTGCCAGTAGTATCTACCGGGACAGGACGTATGGCTACACCTTC. Residues: CASSIYRDRTYGYTF.

This clone showed up just a few times. The chain carries TRBV28 and TRBJ1-1, with D uncertain. CDR1 and CDR2 (germline): MDHEN, SYDVKM. Trimming removed 6 bases at V and 1 base at J, with 6 bases between. The CDR3 is 12 amino acids. In DNA form, the CDR3 reads TGTGCCAGCAGCCGACAGAACACTGAAGCTTTCTTT. This gives the protein CASSRQNTEAFF.

The V call is TRBV27, the J call TRBJ1-1; no firm D call. V lost 2 bases, J lost 4 bases, and 11 bases lay in between. The CDR3 is 14 amino acids. The germline gives CDR1 MNHEY, CDR2 SMNVEV (reference sequence). CDR3 loop: CASSLHTEGTEAFF. For the CDR3, the DNA is TGTGCCAGCAGTTTACACACGGAGGGCACTGAAGCTTTCTTT.

This chain connects TRBV6-5 to TRBJ2-1, with 10 bases matching TRBD1. From germline, CDR1 is MNHEY and CDR2 SVGAGI. This CDR3 spans 14 amino acids. The V and J ends lost 2 bases and 7 bases, in that order; junction bases with no gene match: 2. CDR3: CASSYDRGLNEQFF. The CDR3 DNA is TGTGCCAGCAGTTACGACAGGGGGCTAAATGAGCAGTTCTTC.

This clone showed up just a few times. CDR3 protein: CASRFCEQYF. CDR3 nucleotides: TGTGCCAGTAGATTTTGCGAGCAGTACTTC. J is TRBJ2-7 and V is TRBV19, with D hard to call. Trimming removed 6 bases at V and 6 bases at J, with 6 bases between. The CDR3 spans 10 residues. Germline V gene data show CDR1 as LNHDA and CDR2 as SQIVND (reference sequence).

This clone was seen a handful of times. V usage is TRBV4-3 and J usage is TRBJ1-2, with 7 bases aligning to TRBD1. J gave up 0 bases and V 1 base, and 8 bases lay outside the gene matches. CDR1 is LGHNA and CDR2 is YSLEER in the germline V gene. This CDR3 is 17 amino acids long. CDR3: CASSQGFRQGANYGYTF. The CDR3 bases are TGCGCCAGCAGCCAAGGATTCCGACAGGGTGCTAACTATGGCTACACCTTC.

The gene calls are TRBV29-1 and TRBJ1-5; no reliable D call. Germline V gene lookup returns CDR1 SQVTM and CDR2 ANQGSEA. CDR3 length equals 15 residues. V was clipped by 6 bases and J by 0 bases, with 15 bases between them. As DNA, the CDR3 is TGCAGCGTCGGAGACGGACGATATAGCAATCAGCCCCAGCATTTT. Protein product: CSVGDGRYSNQPQHF.

The CDR3 sequence: CASSLIRIGGNTEAFF. The CDR3 region has the DNA TGTGCCAGCAGTTTAATTCGGATTGGAGGGAACACTGAAGCTTTCTTT. This sequence joins TRBV27 and TRBJ1-1; D is undetermined. This CDR3 contains 16 residues. The V end lost 2 bases, the J end lost 1 base, and 14 bases lay between the germline ends. Germline values: CDR1 MNHEY, CDR2 SMNVEV (reference sequence).

V and J are TRBV7-9 and TRBJ2-7; D unclear. CDR1 is SEHNR and CDR2 is FQNEAQ in the germline V gene (reference sequence). The CDR3 sequence is 13 residues long. V was pared by 5 bases and J by 2 bases, with 10 bases between. The CDR3 DNA is TGTGCCAGCAGCCCGACTCAAACCTACGAGCAGTACTTC. Its protein product is CASSPTQTYEQYF.

The table lists this clone with a few counts. This sequence joins TRBV7-2 and TRBJ2-1, with 10 positions matching TRBD2. V dropped 5 bases and J dropped 0; count of bases not matched to a gene: 4. There are 16 residues in the CDR3. In germline, CDR1 is SGHTA, CDR2 FQGNSA. This CDR3 reads CASSLGTSDSYNEQFF. The CDR3 nucleotides read TGTGCCAGCAGCCTTGGGACTAGCGACTCCTACAATGAGCAGTTCTTC.

Only a few counts were recorded for this clone. The chain uses TRBV29-1 and TRBJ2-7, with a tentative D call TRBD2 (6 bases). Germline lookup yields CDR1 SQVTM and CDR2 ANQGSEA. This CDR3 spans 12 amino acids. V lost 1 base to trimming and J lost 3 bases, with 7 bases between them. CDR3 loop: CSVEVGGYEQYF. For the CDR3, the DNA is TGCAGCGTTGAAGTGGGAGGCTACGAGCAGTACTTC.

The chain employs TRBV4-1 and TRBJ2-3; 10 positions match TRBD2. The V gene end was trimmed by 4 bases and the J gene end by 6 bases; junction bases not matched to a gene: 7. From germline, CDR1 is MGHRA and CDR2 YSYEKL. CDR3 length: 15 amino acids. CDR3 nucleotides: TGCGCCAGCAGCCCCGTAACTAGCGGGGTGGATACGCAGTATTTT. It yields the protein CASSPVTSGVDTQYF.

This clone was recorded only once. J is TRBJ1-3 and V is TRBV27; D possibly corresponds to TRBD1 (6 bases). Germline V gene sequence: CDR1 MNHEY, CDR2 SMNVEV (reference sequence). The CDR3 totals 17 residues. The V and J ends lost 1 base and 4 bases respectively, with 17 bases between them. The CDR3 coding sequence is TGTGCCAGCAGTTTATACCGGGGGCCGAAGGGCGGAAACACCATATATTTT. Translation: CASSLYRGPKGGNTIYF.

The chain combines TRBV4-1 with TRBJ2-5, with 7 nucleotides matching TRBD1. The CDR3 is 16 amino acids. Trimming removed 1 base from V and 4 bases from J; junction bases left unmatched: 9. CDR1 is MGHRA and CDR2 is YSYEKL in the germline V gene. CDR3 sequence: CASSQVQDREGETQYF. CDR3 in DNA: TGCGCCAGCAGCCAAGTCCAAGACAGGGAAGGAGAGACCCAGTACTTC.

The CDR3 reads CSVKTGQSYEQYF. DNA of the CDR3: TGCAGCGTTAAAACAGGGCAGTCCTACGAGCAGTACTTC. The V and J genes are TRBV29-1 and TRBJ2-7; weak D call: TRBD1 (6 bases). Trimming removed 5 bases at V and 1 base at J, with 12 bases between. Per germline, CDR1 SQVTM and CDR2 ANQGSEA. The CDR3 length is 13 residues.

The V and J genes are TRBV28 and TRBJ2-7; 9 nucleotides line up with TRBD2. This CDR3 has 18 residues. Germline-derived CDR1 and CDR2 are MDHEN and SYDVKM. The ends lost 2 bases at V and 0 bases at J; junction bases unmatched: 11. In nucleotides, the CDR3 is TGTGCCAGCAGTTTAGTATCGCTAGCGGGGATTAGCTCCTACGAGCAGTACTTC. This sequence encodes CASSLVSLAGISSYEQYF.

The chain uses TRBV5-1 and TRBJ2-2; tentatively, D is TRBD1 (5 bases). Per germline, CDR1 SGHRS and CDR2 YFSETQ. V shed 4 bases and J shed 9 bases, with 13 bases lying between them. The CDR3 runs to 13 residues. CDR3 in DNA: TGCGCCAGCAGCGCCCCTCCAGGGAGGGAGCTGTTTTTT. Encoded protein: CASSAPPGRELFF. The full variable domain, rest sourced from reference TRBV5-1 and TRBJ2-2, is KAGVTQTPRYLIKTRGQQVTLSCSPISGHRSVSWYQQTPGQGLQFLFEYFSETQRNKGNFPGRFSGRQFSNSRSEMNVSTLELGDSALYLCASSAPPGRELFFGEGSRLTVL.

This sequence joins TRBV7-8 and TRBJ2-5; D not certain. CDR1 and CDR2 from the germline V gene are SGHVS and FQNEAQ. The length of the CDR3 is 15 residues. The germline V and J ends were trimmed by 2 bases and 2 bases, with 12 bases remaining between them. The CDR3 loop reads CASSLIGRGQETQYF. For the CDR3, the DNA is TGTGCCAGCAGCTTAATAGGCCGAGGACAAGAGACCCAGTACTTC.

The chain is built from TRBV27 and TRBJ1-1; the D is unclear. CDR3 length equals 13 residues. V was clipped by 0 bases and J by 0 bases, with 2 bases between them. Germline assignment: CDR1 MNHEY and CDR2 SMNVEV (reference sequence). CDR3 residues: CASSLSLNTEAFF. The DNA of the CDR3 is TGTGCCAGCAGTTTATCTTTGAACACTGAAGCTTTCTTT.

The CDR3 DNA is TGTGCCAGCAGCTCAAGAACAGGGTCGCGCGAGGAGACCCAGTACTTC. Protein product: CASSSRTGSREETQYF. The J gene is TRBJ2-5, the V gene TRBV7-9; TRBD1 is a possible D gene (6 bases). V was trimmed by 4 bases and J by 5 bases, leaving 20 bases between them. This CDR3 region has 16 residues. CDR1 and CDR2 (germline): SEHNR, FQNEAQ (reference sequence).

V usage is TRBV6-5 and J usage is TRBJ2-1; unclear D gene. Trimming took off 5 bases at V and 7 bases at J, with 18 bases between the two ends. In germline, CDR1 is MNHEY, CDR2 SVGAGI. This CDR3 comprises 15 residues. The CDR3: CASSVQLRFGNEQFF. The CDR3 nucleotides read TGTGCCAGCAGTGTGCAGCTACGTTTTGGGAATGAGCAGTTCTTC.